This TCR beta chain was sequenced for a study of memory CD4+ T cells and cytomegalovirus serostatus (dated by TCRdb to the late 2010s). A note on the overall study: The 33 healthy Belgian adults in the cohort included 9 who were CMV seropositive and some 25 who were CMV seronegative. To replicate a published TCR-based CMV serostatus classifier, the researchers sequenced the CD4+ memory TCRbeta repertoires of a Belgian cohort whose cytomegalovirus serostatus was known.

Concerning this clone itself: No antigen is known for it. Base qualities are not at hand, and no much larger clone is one base apart.

The Quick-DNA Microprep Kit was used to extract genomic DNA from the sorted cells. TCRbeta DNA was amplified with the immunoSEQ hsTCRbeta kit following the manufacturer's protocol. TCRbeta libraries were sequenced on an Illumina MiSeq instrument. As for the authors' bioinformatics: Once out-of-frame sequences had been removed, millions of distinct TCRbeta sequences were left, which works out to an average of approximately 72,000 per individual. Each individual was scored according to the count of around 160 previously reported CMV-associated TCRbeta sequences and the total productive distinct TCRbeta count. A beta-binomial model was reimplemented in Python, and scikit-learn random forests with default parameters were trained on US cohort data. On the Belgian cohort, classifier performance was reported as the median AUC, along with percentile confidence intervals, across 10,000 bootstrap iterations. TCRdb carries this immuneACCESS record with in-frame sequences only. Its versions omit some clonotypes, under half of them owing to an unresolved V gene in the studies checked, with the rest unexplained. Clone size and the V and J calls come from that table; the DNA yielded D and trimming. The sample table records around 33,000 clones; roughly 80% of these occur just once. Together, the top ten hold roughly 0.63% of the sample.

Single viable CD3+CD4+CD8-CD45RO+ cells were sorted as memory CD4+ T cells on a FACSAria II. CMV serostatus was determined using a Roche Elecsys assay that detects serum IgG against CMV pp150, pp28, p38 and p52. Once the samples were thawed, total CD4+ T cells were enriched through positive selection using CD4 magnetic microbeads. The samples came from a different study that was designed specifically to examine the CD4+ T cell memory repertoire. Peripheral blood mononuclear cells were isolated and cryopreserved according to standard operating procedures, and serum was kept at -80 degrees C. The staining used CD3-PerCP (BW264/56), CD4-APC (RPA-T4), CD45RO-PE (UCHT1) and CD8-Pacific Orange (3B5) antibodies, and Sytox blue was used to exclude non-viable cells. The paper as a whole reports these results and caveats: For predicting CMV serostatus, the median bootstrapped AUC was about 0.95 using the original framework and about 0.9 using a US-trained random forest. The results were interpreted as suggesting that the CMV-associated TCR signature is mostly present in the CD4+ memory repertoire. Of around 150 previously reported CMV-associated TCRbeta sequences, some 73 appeared in the CD4+ memory repertoires, each in one to five individuals. A median bootstrapped AUC of roughly 0.94 with a 95% CI of 0.76-1.00 was achieved on the Belgian cohort by the original-framework classifier. Unlike the original study, which covered naive and memory CD4+ and CD8+ populations, the Belgian study sequenced only CD4+CD45RO+ memory cells.

V is pared back by 4 bases and J by 4 bases, with 13 bases lying between the germline termini. The germline V gene provides CDR1 SGHVS and CDR2 FQNEAQ. The cysteine opens and the phenylalanine closes a CDR3 of 14 amino acids. The kept DNA is CDR3 alone, 42 bases in frame from the first base. Sequenced: memory CD4+ T cells from blood. This receptor was taken from an adult in good health and CMV-seronegative. Some clones in this sample may be carry-over from other donors' samples. Recombination joined TRBV7-8 with TRBJ1-2, with the D gene not confidently named. The CDR3 has the sequence CASSYKGSSYGYTF. The nucleotide sequence is TGTGCCAGCAGCTATAAGGGATCCTCCTATGGCTACACCTTC. Beyond the CDR3, the reference TRBV7-8 and TRBJ1-2 genes provide the residues; the full variable domain reads: GAGVSQSPRYKVAKRGQDVALRCDPISGHVSLFWYQQALGQGPEFLTYFQNEAQLDKSGLPSDRFFAERPEGSVSTLKIQRTQQEDSAVYLCASSYKGSSYGYTFGSGTRLTVV.